This T cell receptor (beta chain) was sequenced during a study of blood T cell repertoires in COVID-19. Sequencing was performed with immunoSEQ multiplex PCR; in TCRdb, only in-frame clones are kept and a portion is missing. The sample holds fewer than 95,000 clones; around 90% are singletons and the top ten take around 0.77%. The V end was cut by 2 bases, the J end by 5 bases, with 12 bases between. Germline V gene lookup returns CDR1 SEHNR and CDR2 FQNEAQ (reference sequence). CDR3 length: 14 amino acids. The sequence came from a woman older than 75 with acute or convalescent COVID-19. The chain recombines TRBV7-9 with TRBJ2-5; TRBD1 might be the D (6 bases). Sequenced material: peripheral blood. CDR3 sequence: CASSLYPGEETQYF. The CDR3 DNA reads TGTGCCAGCAGCTTATACCCAGGGGAGGAGACCCAGTACTTC.